Below are 8 T cell receptor beta chains sequenced from a single sample in a study of early T cells in non-severe SARS-CoV-2 infection. TCRdb re-derived calls from the 5' RACE reads in MiXCR, one entry per CDR3 protein. Among tens of thousands of distinct CDR3 sequences listed, just under 15% were seen once. The sample consisted of whole blood, taken at baseline. Receptors were obtained from an adult who was a healthcare worker with PCR-confirmed SARS-CoV-2 infection or an uninfected control (not recorded which).

The chain links TRBV3-1 to TRBJ1-4, with 8 bases fitting TRBD1. The length of the CDR3 is 14 residues. Per germline, CDR1 LGHDT and CDR2 YNNKEL (reference sequence). With V trimmed by 2 bases and J by 7 bases, 3 bases remained unmatched. The CDR3 DNA reads as TGTGCCAGCAGCCAAAGGACAGGGAGTGAAAAACTGTTTTTT. Encoded protein: CASSQRTGSEKLFF.

This clonotype was picked up a small number of times. The rearrangement uses TRBV7-9 and TRBJ2-7; a possible D gene is TRBD1 (6 bases). Germline V lookup: CDR1 SEHNR, CDR2 FQNEAQ (reference sequence). CDR3 length: 13 residues. The V end was cut by 5 bases, the J end by 4 bases, with 12 bases between. CDR3 sequence: CASSPGVVYEQYF. CDR3 bases: TGTGCCAGCAGCCCAGGGGTAGTGTACGAGCAGTACTTC. Supplemented by reference TRBV7-9 and TRBJ2-7, the full variable domain reads DTGVSQNPRHKITKRGQNVTFRCDPISEHNRLYWYRQTLGQGPEFLTYFQNEAQLEKSRLLSDRFSAERPKGSFSTLEIQRTEQGDSAMYLCASSPGVVYEQYFGPGTRLTVT.

This clonotype was counted between two and nine times. The chain carries TRBV2 and TRBJ1-5; TRBD1 matches at 9 bases. This CDR3 comprises 14 residues. The germline CDR1 and CDR2 sequences are SNHLY and FYNNEI. V gave up 5 bases and J gave up 5 bases; unmatched junction bases: 4. CDR3 DNA sequence: TGTGCCAGCAGTCCCGACAGGGGGGATCAGCCCCAGCATTTT. It is translated as CASSPDRGDQPQHF.

This clonotype was seen ten or more times. V usage is TRBV11-2 and J usage is TRBJ2-3; D remains ambiguous. V gave up 0 bases and J gave up 4 bases, with 5 bases separating them. Per the germline V gene, CDR1 is SGHAT and CDR2 is FQNNGV. This CDR3 comprises 13 residues. Here the CDR3 DNA reads TGTGCCAGCAGCTTAGATTCCCCAGATACGCAGTATTTT. Amino acids: CASSLDSPDTQYF.

This chain joins TRBV5-6 and TRBJ1-2; 10 positions agree with TRBD1. V shed 2 bases and J 3 bases; nucleotides not matched to a gene: 4. This CDR3 has 15 residues. Germline assignment: CDR1 SGHDT and CDR2 YYEEEE. The CDR3 sequence is CASSFRDRGYYGYTF. CDR3 DNA: TGTGCCAGCAGCTTCCGGGACAGGGGCTACTATGGCTACACCTTC.

The chain couples TRBV7-8 to TRBJ2-7, with 10 bases that match TRBD2. The CDR3 length is 15 residues. Trimming cost V 5 bases and J 3 bases; bases outside gene matches: 7. From germline, CDR1 is SGHVS and CDR2 FQNEAQ. As DNA, the CDR3 is TGTGCCAGCAGCCCTCGGACTAGCGGAGTCTACGAGCAGTACTTC. It yields the protein CASSPRTSGVYEQYF.

The CDR3 nucleotides read TGTGCCAGCAGTCAGACAGAATTGGACTATGGCTACACCTTC. Its translation is CASSQTELDYGYTF. The chain has TRBV6-4 and TRBJ1-2; weak D call: TRBD1 (5 bases). V lost 5 bases to trimming and J lost 3 bases, with 13 bases between them. Germline assignment: CDR1 MRHNA and CDR2 SNTAGT. This CDR3 region has 14 residues.

This clonotype appeared a few times. This sequence joins TRBV20-1 and TRBJ2-7, with D perhaps TRBD1 (6 bases). Deletions cut 1 base from V and 0 bases from J, with 10 bases between. The CDR3 is made up of 14 amino acids. Germline CDR1 and CDR2: DFQATT and SNEGSKA (reference sequence). CDR3 region: CSARGTASSYEQYF. CDR3 bases: TGCAGTGCTAGAGGGACAGCCAGCTCCTACGAGCAGTACTTC.